These 26 T cell receptor beta chains were sequenced from one sample in a study of T cell responses to AZD1222 COVID-19 vaccine. Only in-frame clones appear in the TCRdb table, and some are missing; sequencing was by immunoSEQ multiplex PCR. Of 90,000 to 120,000 clones in the sample, about 85% are singletons; the top ten hold 4.8%. Sample: peripheral blood, taken 28 days after the second AZD1222 dose. Receptors were obtained from an adult who received the AZD1222 COVID-19 vaccine.

The V gene is TRBV6-6, the J gene TRBJ1-1; possible D gene TRBD1, 5 bases. From germline, CDR1 is MNHNY and CDR2 SVGAGI (reference sequence). Trimming took 1 base from V and 4 from J, leaving 7 bases between them. The CDR3 runs 13 residues. The chain's CDR3 is CASSYFRGTEAFF. DNA for the CDR3: TGTGCCAGCAGTTACTTTAGGGGCACTGAAGCTTTCTTT.

This clone was recorded only once. This chain joins TRBV7-2 and TRBJ2-3, with D tentatively TRBD2 (7 bases). The germline V and J ends were trimmed by 5 bases and 0 bases, with 18 bases remaining between them. The CDR3 has 17 amino acids. The germline V gene encodes CDR1 SGHTA and CDR2 FQGNSA. In DNA, the CDR3 is TGTGCCAGCAGCGTTAAGGCGGGGGCCCGTAGCACAGATACGCAGTATTTT. Translation gives CASSVKAGARSTDTQYF.

V and J are TRBV5-5 and TRBJ2-1; 7 nucleotides line up with TRBD2. Per the germline V gene, CDR1 is SGHKS and CDR2 is YYEKEE (reference sequence). The V segment lost 1 base and the J segment 8 bases; nucleotides outside the gene matches: 18. The CDR3 sequence is 18 residues long. DNA for the CDR3: TGTGCCAGCAGCTTGACGAGGACTAGATTTGAGACTAAGGATGAGCAGTTCTTC. This encodes CASSLTRTRFETKDEQFF.

J is TRBJ1-1 and V is TRBV7-9, with 8 positions matching TRBD1. This CDR3 contains 14 residues. The germline V gene encodes CDR1 SEHNR and CDR2 FQNEAQ (reference sequence). Trimming took 3 bases from V and 5 from J; bases not matched to a gene: 5. The CDR3 here is CASSFGQGGTEAFF. The CDR3 DNA is TGTGCCAGCAGCTTCGGACAGGGCGGAACTGAAGCTTTCTTT.

The genes are TRBV12-1 and TRBJ1-6; TRBD1, the table's D call, was not compared with the DNA. TRBV12-1 is a pseudogene segment. This CDR3 is built from 16 residues. CDR3 DNA: TGTGCCAGCAGCTTTGCCCCGGGACAGACGGATAGGTCCCTCCACTTT. Its protein is CASSFAPGQTDRSLHF.

The genes are TRBV19 and TRBJ2-7; D could derive from TRBD1 or TRBD2 (6 bases each). Trimming removed 0 bases at V and 2 bases at J, with 14 bases between. This CDR3 has 16 amino acids. From germline, CDR1 is LNHDA and CDR2 SQIVND (reference sequence). The CDR3 DNA reads TGTGCCAGTAGTATAGAACCCGGGGGCGCGGCCTACGAGCAGTACTTC. It yields the protein CASSIEPGGAAYEQYF.

V gene TRBV7-6 combines with J gene TRBJ1-6, with 10 bases identical to TRBD1. Unmatched junction bases numbered 18, after V lost 6 bases and J lost 7 bases. The CDR3 covers 19 residues. Germline values: CDR1 SGHVS, CDR2 FNYEAQ. CDR3 sequence reads: CASSYTPSGTGDGNSPLHF. The CDR3 bases are TGTGCCAGCAGTTATACGCCATCCGGGACAGGGGATGGGAATTCACCCCTCCACTTT. Based on the CDR3 plus reference TRBV7-6 and TRBJ1-6, the full variable domain is GAGVSQSPRYKVTKRGQDVALRCDPISGHVSLYWYRQALGQGPEFLTYFNYEAQQDKSGLPNDRFSAERPEGSISTLTIQRTEQRDSAMYRCASSYTPSGTGDGNSPLHFGNGTRLTVT.

This clone has a handful of counts. This chain links TRBV30 with TRBJ1-3; no firm D call. Germline CDR1 and CDR2: GTSNPN and SVGIG (reference sequence). With 2 bases removed from V and 1 base from J, the gap between germline ends came to 6 bases. The CDR3 loop spans 13 amino acids. CDR3 region: CAWSLQSGNTIYF. The DNA for the CDR3 is TGTGCCTGGAGTCTGCAATCTGGAAACACCATATATTTT. The full variable domain, in which reference TRBV30 and TRBJ1-3 provide the parts outside the CDR3, is SQTIHQWPATLVQPVGSPLSLECTVEGTSNPNLYWYRQAAGRGLQLLFYSVGIGQISSEVPQNLSASRPQDRQFILSSKKLLLSDSGFYLCAWSLQSGNTIYFGEGSWLTVV.

The genes are TRBV27 and TRBJ1-6; 7 nucleotides align to TRBD1. Trimming removed 5 bases from V and 1 base from J; junction bases left unmatched: 5. Germline V gene sequence: CDR1 MNHEY, CDR2 SMNVEV (reference sequence). The CDR3 covers 16 residues. The CDR3 bases are TGTGCCAGCAGTCCACCGACAGGGTCCTATAATTCACCCCTCCACTTT. Translated, it gives CASSPPTGSYNSPLHF.

The chain recombines TRBV29-1 with TRBJ1-5, with 8 nucleotides matching TRBD1. The CDR3 extends over 16 amino acids. Germline V lookup: CDR1 SQVTM, CDR2 ANQGSEA. Trimming at V came to 6 bases and at J to 3 bases, leaving 13 bases not matched to a gene. CDR3 sequence reads: CSVSTGVQGVNQPQHF. The CDR3 coding sequence is TGCAGCGTATCAACGGGGGTACAGGGGGTCAATCAGCCCCAGCATTTT.

This sequence joins TRBV19 and TRBJ1-3, with D perhaps TRBD1 (5 bases). The V end was cut by 3 bases, the J end by 2 bases, with 8 bases between. The germline gives CDR1 LNHDA, CDR2 SQIVND (reference sequence). The CDR3 runs to 14 residues. The CDR3 spells CASSMGGPGNTIYF. In DNA form, the CDR3 reads TGTGCCAGTAGTATGGGGGGACCTGGAAACACCATATATTTT.

The chain is built from TRBV19 and TRBJ1-5, with 8 bases identical to TRBD1. The CDR3 is 14 residues long. Germline loops: CDR1 LNHDA, CDR2 SQIVND (reference sequence). V shed 4 bases and J 6 bases; nucleotides not matched to a gene: 5. CDR3 nucleotides: TGTGCCAGTAGTACTTTGACAGGGGCTCAGCCCCAGCATTTT. Its protein product is CASSTLTGAQPQHF. Variable domain in full (rest from reference TRBV19 and TRBJ1-5): DGGITQSPKYLFRKEGQNVTLSCEQNLNHDAMYWYRQDPGQGLRLIYYSQIVNDFQKGDIAEGYSVSREKKESFPLTVTSAQKNPTAFYLCASSTLTGAQPQHFGDGTRLSIL.

The genes are TRBV28 and TRBJ1-2; no firm D call. Germline V lookup: CDR1 MDHEN, CDR2 SYDVKM. This CDR3 has 13 amino acids. V lost 6 bases and J 2 bases, leaving 10 bases between the germline ends. The chain's CDR3 is CASRRSANYGYTF. DNA for the CDR3: TGTGCCAGCAGACGCTCGGCCAACTATGGCTACACCTTC.

This sequence joins TRBV19 and TRBJ2-2; D is possibly TRBD1 (6 bases). The germline gives CDR1 LNHDA, CDR2 SQIVND (reference sequence). The CDR3 loop spans 13 amino acids. The V gene lost 6 bases and the J gene lost 6 bases, with 11 bases spanning the gap. CDR3 sequence (DNA): TGTGCCAGTAGCACAGGGTTGGCCGGGGAGCTGTTTTTT. Its protein product is CASSTGLAGELFF. The full variable domain, with the rest looked up from reference TRBV19 and TRBJ2-2, is DGGITQSPKYLFRKEGQNVTLSCEQNLNHDAMYWYRQDPGQGLRLIYYSQIVNDFQKGDIAEGYSVSREKKESFPLTVTSAQKNPTAFYLCASSTGLAGELFFGEGSRLTVL.

The chain recombines TRBV4-1 with TRBJ1-5, with D perhaps TRBD1 (6 bases). Germline-derived CDR1 and CDR2 are MGHRA and YSYEKL. CDR3 length: 13 residues. Trimming left V 3 bases short and J 5 bases short, with 8 bases between. This chain's CDR3 is CASSQGADQPQHF. DNA of the CDR3: TGCGCCAGCAGCCAGGGGGCCGATCAGCCCCAGCATTTT.

With respect to this clone: Within the sample, other DNA sequences also encode this same CDR3. As DNA, the CDR3 is TGTGCCAGCAGCACAGCGTATGGCTACACCTTC. Protein product: CASSTAYGYTF. The V call is TRBV12-3 or TRBV12-4, the J call TRBJ1-2; D not certain. V lost 6 bases to trimming and J lost 5 bases, with 7 bases between them. The CDR3 runs to 11 residues.

This sequence joins TRBV18 and TRBJ2-3, with D unresolved. Per germline, CDR1 KGHSH and CDR2 LQKENI. V was pared by 6 bases and J by 3 bases, with 10 bases between. CDR3 size: 13 residues. The CDR3 nucleotides are TGTGCCAGCTCCAATTACCCGACAGATACGCAGTATTTT. It encodes CASSNYPTDTQYF.

The chain recombines TRBV5-1 with TRBJ1-4, with 7 bases aligning to TRBD1. CDR1 and CDR2 (germline): SGHRS, YFSETQ. Trimming removed 4 bases from V and 5 bases from J; junction bases left unmatched: 2. The CDR3 sequence is 13 residues long. Here the CDR3 reads CASSRGQNEKLFF. The CDR3 bases are TGCGCCAGCAGCCGGGGACAGAATGAAAAACTGTTTTTT.

This clone was seen more than once but under ten times. The chain couples TRBV3-1 (or the pseudogene TRBV3-2) to TRBJ1-3; D may be TRBD1 (5 bases). Germline CDR1 is LGHDT and CDR2 is YNNKEL (reference sequence). The CDR3 is made up of 19 amino acids. V shed 0 bases and J shed 0 bases, with 18 bases lying between them. This CDR3 is CASSQDQIRGVSSGNTIYF. CDR3 DNA sequence: TGTGCCAGCAGCCAAGATCAGATCCGGGGGGTCAGCTCTGGAAACACCATATATTTT.

This rearrangement joins TRBV5-4 to TRBJ1-4; TRBD1 might be the D (5 bases). The CDR3 totals 14 residues. V lost 0 bases and J 8 bases, leaving 11 bases between the germline ends. CDR1 is SGHNT and CDR2 is YYREEE in the germline V gene (reference sequence). This chain's CDR3 is CASSLAGLGEKLFF. The DNA of the CDR3 is TGTGCCAGCAGCTTGGCAGGGTTAGGGGAAAAACTGTTTTTT.

J is TRBJ2-2 and V is TRBV7-9; possible D gene TRBD1, 6 bases. Germline V gene data show CDR1 as SEHNR and CDR2 as FQNEAQ (reference sequence). This CDR3 is 16 amino acids long. Trimming took 5 bases from V and 2 from J, leaving 15 bases between them. The CDR3 nucleotides are TGTGCCAGCAGCGGCCGAGGACAGATAAACACCGGGGAGCTGTTTTTT. Residues: CASSGRGQINTGELFF.

This clone has just one count. The J gene is TRBJ2-1, the V gene TRBV6-5, with 8 bases aligning to TRBD1. Trimming cost V 6 bases and J 2 bases; bases outside gene matches: 3. This CDR3 contains 14 residues. The germline V gene has CDR1 MNHEY and CDR2 SVGAGI. CDR3 region: CASRRQGTYNEQFF. CDR3 DNA sequence: TGTGCCAGCAGGCGACAGGGGACCTACAATGAGCAGTTCTTC.

The chain is built from TRBV6-1 and TRBJ2-5; D may be TRBD1 (7 bases). CDR3 size: 15 residues. The V end was cut by 3 bases, the J end by 5 bases, with 16 bases between. CDR1 and CDR2 (germline): MNHNS, SASEGT. For the CDR3, the DNA is TGTGCCAGCAGTGAGACACCAGGGGGGCTGGAGACCCAGTACTTC. Its protein product is CASSETPGGLETQYF.

This clone turned up a few times. The V and J genes are TRBV12-3 or TRBV12-4 and TRBJ1-2; D possibly corresponds to TRBD1 (5 bases). This CDR3 is built from 13 residues. The ends were cut back, 5 bases at V and 8 bases at J, with 15 bases in the middle. CDR3 nucleotides: TGTGCCAGCAGTCCCCCAGGGAGAGGGGGCTACACCTTC. It is translated as CASSPPGRGGYTF.

This clone came up once. The chain recombines TRBV5-4 with TRBJ2-3; 10 nucleotides agree with TRBD1. Losses at the gene ends were 3 bases for V and 6 bases for J; bases not matched to a gene: 7. Germline values: CDR1 SGHNT, CDR2 YYREEE (reference sequence). This CDR3 is built from 15 residues. The CDR3 nucleotides are TGTGCCAGCAGCTCGGGACAGGGGCAAGCCGATACGCAGTATTTT. Translation gives CASSSGQGQADTQYF.

The V gene is TRBV3-1 (or the pseudogene TRBV3-2), the J gene TRBJ1-2; 7 nucleotides match TRBD1. CDR3 size: 16 residues. The V and J ends lost 0 bases and 4 bases, in that order; junction bases with no gene match: 8. Germline V gives CDR1 LGHDT, CDR2 YNNKEL (reference sequence). In nucleotides, the CDR3 is TGTGCCAGCAGCCAAGATACACAGGGGATAGGCTATGGCTACACCTTC. Translating it yields CASSQDTQGIGYGYTF.